The 27 T cell receptor beta chains reported below all come from one sample, sequenced in a study of T-cell reconstitution after alpha-beta-depleted transplantation in children. Using unique molecular identifiers, the investigators prepared the TCRbeta library. TCRdb called the PCR reads again in MiXCR, with one record for every CDR3 protein. The sample includes hundreds of thousands of distinct CDR3 sequences, around 13% of them seen just once. Sequencing was performed on PBMCs, taken before TCRalphabeta/CD19-depleted stem cell transplant. These receptors were collected from a girl aged 2 to 9 with congenital amegakaryocytic thrombocytopenia, due to receive a stem cell transplant.

This sequence joins TRBV5-1 and TRBJ1-2, with 9 bases that match TRBD1. J was trimmed by 4 bases and V by 4 bases; bases with no gene match: 11. CDR1 and CDR2 from the germline V gene are SGHRS and YFSETQ. The CDR3 has 16 amino acids. The CDR3 DNA reads TGCGCCAGCAGCGGAAACCCGGGACAGGGCCCCTATGGCTACACCTTC. Residues: CASSGNPGQGPYGYTF.

This clonotype was detected once. V usage is TRBV4-2 and J usage is TRBJ2-7; D unresolved. The germline gives CDR1 LGHNA, CDR2 YNFKEQ. V was trimmed by 4 bases and J by 3 bases, leaving 10 bases between them. The CDR3 has 13 residues. This CDR3 is CASSPGRNYEQYF. Here the CDR3 DNA reads TGTGCCAGCAGCCCTGGGCGGAACTACGAGCAGTACTTC.

This clonotype was recorded at least ten times. J is TRBJ2-7 and V is TRBV7-8; TRBD1 agrees at 7 bases. Trimming took 2 bases from V and 4 from J; bases not matched to a gene: 5. The CDR3 sequence is 14 residues long. From germline, CDR1 is SGHVS and CDR2 FQNEAQ. CDR3 amino acids: CASSLRDSGYEQYF. The DNA for the CDR3 is TGTGCCAGCAGCTTAAGGGACAGTGGATACGAGCAGTACTTC.

This clonotype was recorded at least ten times. The genes are TRBV27 and TRBJ2-7; 10 bases line up with TRBD2. Germline CDR1 is MNHEY and CDR2 is SMNVEV (reference sequence). Trimming took 8 bases from V and 1 from J; bases not matched to a gene: 11. The length of the CDR3 is 16 residues. In nucleotides, the CDR3 is TGTGCCAGCCGTCCCCTACTAGCGGGGTTATCCTACGAGCAGTACTTC. This codes for CASRPLLAGLSYEQYF.

This chain links TRBV18 with TRBJ1-1; D may be TRBD1 (5 bases). This CDR3 has 15 amino acids. Germline lookup yields CDR1 KGHSH and CDR2 LQKENI. V lost 1 base and J lost 1, with 10 bases in between. CDR3 region: CASSPQGKGNTEAFF. Written as DNA, the CDR3 is TGTGCCAGCTCACCACAGGGGAAGGGGAACACTGAAGCTTTCTTT.

The sample holds many counts of this clonotype. The rearrangement uses TRBV11-1 and TRBJ2-7, with 8 bases fitting TRBD1. The V segment lost 4 bases and the J segment 3 bases; nucleotides outside the gene matches: 17. There are 18 residues in the CDR3. CDR1 is SGHAT and CDR2 is FQDESV in the germline V gene (reference sequence). The CDR3, as DNA: TGTGCCAGCAGCTCAACGACAGGGGACCCCTTGCACTACTACGAGCAGTACTTC. As protein: CASSSTTGDPLHYYEQYF.

This clonotype has ten or more counts. The V gene is TRBV20-1, the J gene TRBJ2-2; D call uncertain. This CDR3 is built from 14 residues. Trimming stripped 0 bases from V and 0 bases from J, with 5 bases between. Germline CDR1 and CDR2: DFQATT and SNEGSKA (reference sequence). The CDR3 region is CSARDPSNTGELFF. The CDR3 region has the DNA TGCAGTGCTAGAGATCCTTCGAACACCGGGGAGCTGTTTTTT.

This clonotype was seen many times. In nucleotides, the CDR3 is TGTGCCATCAGTGAGTCCACAGGGGTGGTTTATGAAGCTTTCTTT. Translated: CAISESTGVVYEAFF. V usage is TRBV10-3 and J usage is TRBJ1-1; TRBD1 agrees at 7 bases. Germline trimming cut 0 bases from V and 7 bases from J; bases unmatched to any gene: 8. The CDR3 runs to 15 residues. Germline values: CDR1 ENHRY, CDR2 SYGVKD.

There are a few counts of this clonotype. The V and J genes are TRBV20-1 and TRBJ2-7, with a possible D match to TRBD1 (5 bases). Germline V gene sequence: CDR1 DFQATT, CDR2 SNEGSKA (reference sequence). The germline V and J ends were trimmed by 2 bases and 1 base, with 15 bases remaining between them. This CDR3 has 15 residues. CDR3 sequence (DNA): TGCAGTGCTAGACCTTCGGACACGCTATCCTACGAGCAGTACTTC. It translates to CSARPSDTLSYEQYF.

This clonotype was found a few times. The rearrangement uses TRBV20-1 and TRBJ2-7; 7 bases align to TRBD1. CDR1 is DFQATT and CDR2 is SNEGSKA in the germline V gene (reference sequence). After removal of 0 bases from V and 2 bases from J, the junction contained 4 bases not matched to a gene. The CDR3 is 14 residues long. CDR3 in DNA: TGCAGTGCTAGAGAACGGGACAGTCCCTACGAGCAGTACTTC. Its translation: CSARERDSPYEQYF.

This clonotype was seen many times. This rearrangement joins TRBV5-1 to TRBJ2-1; D unresolved. CDR3 length equals 13 residues. Trimming took off 4 bases at V and 6 bases at J, with 11 bases between the two ends. Germline V gene sequence: CDR1 SGHRS, CDR2 YFSETQ. The DNA of the CDR3 is TGCGCCAGCAGCCGGACCCTGGGCAATGAGCAGTTCTTC. Encoded protein: CASSRTLGNEQFF. The full variable domain, completed using reference TRBV5-1 and TRBJ2-1, is KAGVTQTPRYLIKTRGQQVTLSCSPISGHRSVSWYQQTPGQGLQFLFEYFSETQRNKGNFPGRFSGRQFSNSRSEMNVSTLELGDSALYLCASSRTLGNEQFFGPGTRLTVL.

This chain uses TRBV5-5 with TRBJ1-2; 7 bases align to TRBD1. The ends lost 0 bases at V and 8 bases at J; junction bases unmatched: 4. The CDR3 totals 13 residues. Germline CDR1 SGHKS, CDR2 YYEKEE (reference sequence). The CDR3 is CASSLARGEGYTF. The CDR3 DNA reads as TGTGCCAGCAGCTTGGCCAGGGGGGAAGGCTACACCTTC.

The genes are TRBV11-2 and TRBJ2-3; D is uncertain. The CDR3 contains 14 residues. V was shortened by 4 bases and J by 2 bases, with 10 bases between the two germline ends. Per germline, CDR1 SGHAT and CDR2 FQNNGV. The CDR3 sequence is CASSSTLYTDTQYF. DNA of the CDR3: TGTGCCAGCAGCTCTACTCTGTACACAGATACGCAGTATTTT.

This clonotype was detected only a few times. The chain joins TRBV11-2 to TRBJ2-5, with 9 bases matching TRBD2. Germline loops: CDR1 SGHAT, CDR2 FQNNGV. This CDR3 comprises 16 residues. Trimming took 5 bases from V and 5 from J; bases not matched to a gene: 12. CDR3: CASSPPGRGLAETQYF. As DNA, the CDR3 is TGTGCCAGCAGCCCCCCGGGTCGCGGACTAGCGGAGACCCAGTACTTC. Using reference TRBV11-2 and TRBJ2-5 for the parts outside the CDR3, the full variable domain is EAGVAQSPRYKIIEKRQSVAFWCNPISGHATLYWYQQILGQGPKLLIQFQNNGVVDDSQLPKDRFSAERLKGVDSTLKIQPAKLEDSAVYLCASSPPGRGLAETQYFGPGTRLLVL.

V usage is TRBV15 and J usage is TRBJ2-5, with 9 nucleotides matching TRBD2. The CDR3 extends over 16 amino acids. Trimming took 5 bases from V and 2 from J; bases not matched to a gene: 9. The germline gives CDR1 LNHNV, CDR2 YYDKDF (reference sequence). CDR3 in DNA: TGTGCCACCAGCGGAAGACTAGCGGCCGTACAAGAGACCCAGTACTTC. Its protein product is CATSGRLAAVQETQYF.

This clonotype has ten or more counts. J is TRBJ2-7 and V is TRBV6-5, with 8 bases that match TRBD2. The V gene end was trimmed by 2 bases and the J gene end by 3 bases; junction bases not matched to a gene: 0. Germline values: CDR1 MNHEY, CDR2 SVGAGI. The CDR3 has 13 residues. The CDR3 bases are TGTGCCAGCAGTTACGGGACTAGCTACGAGCAGTACTTC. Translating it yields CASSYGTSYEQYF.

This clonotype occurred a few times. The genes are TRBV7-3 and TRBJ2-6; D possibly corresponds to TRBD2 (5 bases). Trimming cost V 5 bases and J 4 bases, with 18 bases left between them. CDR1 and CDR2 (germline): SGHTA, FQGTGA. The CDR3 has 17 amino acids. The CDR3 DNA follows: TGTGCCAGCAGCGCATCGGACGGGATTATAGGGGCCAACGTCCTGACTTTC. This encodes CASSASDGIIGANVLTF.

The chain combines TRBV7-9 with TRBJ2-1, with D tentatively TRBD1 (6 bases). Germline-derived CDR1 and CDR2 are SEHNR and FQNEAQ (reference sequence). The CDR3 length is 15 residues. The V end was cut by 3 bases, the J end by 8 bases, with 17 bases between. CDR3 residues: CASSFAQGRQYEQFF. The CDR3 DNA reads as TGTGCCAGCAGCTTTGCTCAGGGGCGACAATATGAGCAGTTCTTC.

Ten or more counts support this clonotype. The chain links TRBV7-6 to TRBJ1-3; D call uncertain. V was trimmed by 10 bases and J by 0 bases, leaving 10 bases between them. This CDR3 contains 13 residues. Germline V CDR1 and CDR2: SGHVS, FNYEAQ. CDR3 sequence (DNA): TGTGCCATCAGAAAAAACTCTGGAAACACCATATATTTT. Encoded protein: CAIRKNSGNTIYF.

This clonotype was seen ten or more times. V and J are TRBV5-1 and TRBJ2-7; 11 nucleotides line up with TRBD2. The CDR3 extends over 13 amino acids. Germline V gene data show CDR1 as SGHRS and CDR2 as YFSETQ. Losses at the gene ends were 5 bases for V and 6 bases for J; bases not matched to a gene: 4. For the CDR3, the DNA is TGCGCCAGCAGTCGACTAGCGGGATTCGAGCAGTACTTC. Translating gives CASSRLAGFEQYF.

At least ten counts were recorded for this clonotype. The gene calls are TRBV5-1 and TRBJ2-7, with a possible D match to TRBD2 (6 bases). There are 15 residues in the CDR3. Germline loops: CDR1 SGHRS, CDR2 YFSETQ. V was shortened by 4 bases and J by 0 bases, with 14 bases between the two germline ends. In DNA form, the CDR3 reads TGCGCCAGCAGCCCGGGAGCCCTCAGCTCCTACGAGCAGTACTTC. This encodes CASSPGALSSYEQYF. The full variable domain, completed using reference TRBV5-1 and TRBJ2-7, is KAGVTQTPRYLIKTRGQQVTLSCSPISGHRSVSWYQQTPGQGLQFLFEYFSETQRNKGNFPGRFSGRQFSNSRSEMNVSTLELGDSALYLCASSPGALSSYEQYFGPGTRLTVT.

The rearrangement uses TRBV25-1 and TRBJ1-4; 7 nucleotides align to TRBD1. V was clipped by 3 bases and J by 7 bases; unmatched bases: 5. The CDR3 contains 14 residues. CDR1 MGHDK and CDR2 SYGVNS come from the germline V gene. The CDR3 protein is CASSDHRGPEKLFF. CDR3 nucleotides: TGTGCCAGCAGTGATCATAGGGGGCCTGAAAAACTGTTTTTT.

This clonotype was found many times. The J gene is TRBJ2-3, the V gene TRBV5-1; D remains ambiguous. Germline values: CDR1 SGHRS, CDR2 YFSETQ. The CDR3 has 12 residues. V dropped 3 bases and J dropped 8 bases, with 10 bases sitting between them. CDR3 protein: CASSSGLGTQYF. The CDR3 DNA reads as TGCGCCAGCAGCTCCGGGTTGGGTACGCAGTATTTT.

This clonotype was seen ten or more times. The chain is built from TRBV6-6 and TRBJ2-1; no firm D call. Germline loops: CDR1 MNHNY, CDR2 SVGAGI (reference sequence). Trimming took 5 bases from V and 4 from J, leaving 6 bases between them. The CDR3 is 12 residues long. The CDR3 DNA reads as TGTGCCAGCAGTACAGATTACAATGAGCAGTTCTTC. Translation gives CASSTDYNEQFF.

This clonotype occurred a few times. V and J are TRBV20-1 and TRBJ2-5, with D possibly being TRBD2 (5 bases). Deletions cut 1 base from V and 7 bases from J, with 16 bases between. The CDR3 is 14 amino acids. CDR1 is DFQATT and CDR2 is SNEGSKA in the germline V gene (reference sequence). The CDR3 region is CSARGRREMGTQYF. The CDR3 bases are TGCAGTGCTAGAGGGCGAAGGGAGATGGGGACCCAGTACTTC.

This clonotype was counted ten times or more. V and J are TRBV12-3 or TRBV12-4 and TRBJ2-3, with unresolved D. Trimming shortened V by 5 bases and J by 5 bases, and 11 bases separated the two germline ends. There are 13 residues in the CDR3. The CDR3 bases are TGTGCCAGCAGTCCCCCCTCTGGAGATACGCAGTATTTT. It encodes CASSPPSGDTQYF.

V and J are TRBV20-1 and TRBJ2-7, with a possible D match to TRBD1 (5 bases). This CDR3 has 12 amino acids. The V end was cut by 6 bases, the J end by 4 bases, with 13 bases between. CDR1 DFQATT and CDR2 SNEGSKA come from the germline V gene (reference sequence). CDR3 sequence: CSAGPGLYEQYF. In DNA form, the CDR3 reads TGCAGTGCCGGTCCAGGGTTATACGAGCAGTACTTC.